This T cell receptor beta chain was sequenced during a study of cytomegalovirus exposure and HLA in healthy donors. Overall study results and limits: Available immune exposure information covered CMV serostatus only. Accurate HLA-A and HLA-B prediction from TCR beta sequences was reported for most subjects. With later analysis, a missense DCLRE1C variant became linked to TCR beta V- and J-gene trimming. The study labeled roughly 160 TCR beta chains cytomegalovirus-associated.

PCR primers comprised 60 Vbeta and 13 Jbeta primers. Sequencing used immunoSEQ multiplex PCR; TCRdb keeps in-frame clones, though not all of them. Of about 120,000 clones listed, 8% to 11% are singletons. Germline loops: CDR1 MDHEN, CDR2 SYDVKM. The CDR3 is 14 amino acids. The V end was cut by 7 bases, the J end by 8 bases, with 18 bases between. This clone has more than one count but fewer than ten. Antigen: not known. Sequenced material: PBMCs. The chain is built from TRBV28 and TRBJ2-1; D unresolved. This TCR was sampled from a woman between 18 and 29 years old in good health and CMV-seropositive. DNA for the CDR3: TGTGCCAGCACGACTCGCCCACTTGTCGATGAGCAGTTCTTC. Protein product: CASTTRPLVDEQFF.